The 4 T cell receptor beta chains given below trace back to one sample, sequenced in a study of PD-1 blockade in classical Hodgkin lymphoma. The method was immunoSEQ multiplex PCR; TCRdb's version includes in-frame clones alone and lacks a portion of them. The sample has tens of thousands of clones, roughly 90% seen once. As for time point: newly diagnosed, previously untreated cHL patient sample. Thawed PBMCs underwent magnetic negative selection to yield purified CD4+ T cells. The sequencing sample was made of CD4+ T cells from blood. Receptor source: a human donor with classical Hodgkin lymphoma.

This clone was counted between two and nine times. The chain joins TRBV6-1 to TRBJ1-5; D possibly corresponds to TRBD1 (5 bases). The CDR3 is made up of 14 amino acids. V lost 5 bases and J lost 1, with 9 bases in between. Germline V gives CDR1 MNHNS, CDR2 SASEGT. In DNA, the CDR3 is TGTGCCAGCAGTCCGGGGGGGAGCAATCAGCCCCAGCATTTT. It codes for CASSPGGSNQPQHF.

The rearrangement joins TRBV18 to TRBJ1-1; D is perhaps TRBD1 (5 bases). The CDR3 has 14 residues. V shed 5 bases and J shed 3 bases, with 13 bases lying between them. Germline CDR1 is KGHSH and CDR2 is LQKENI. CDR3: CASSIIDRDTEAFF. The CDR3 DNA is TGTGCCAGCTCAATAATAGACAGAGACACTGAAGCTTTCTTT.

This chain links TRBV5-1 with TRBJ1-1; D unresolved. Germline CDR1 SGHRS, CDR2 YFSETQ. CDR3 size: 13 residues. Trimming took 3 bases from V and 0 from J, leaving 6 bases between them. This CDR3 is CASSSSLNTEAFF. DNA of the CDR3: TGCGCCAGCAGCTCAAGCCTGAACACTGAAGCTTTCTTT.

J is TRBJ1-2 and V is TRBV27, with D possibly being TRBD1 (5 bases). V shed 6 bases and J shed 8 bases, with 13 bases lying between them. This CDR3 has 12 residues. Germline V CDR1 and CDR2: MNHEY, SMNVEV (reference sequence). The CDR3 spells CASRQAGRGYTF. As DNA, the CDR3 is TGTGCCAGCAGACAGGCAGGGAGAGGCTACACCTTC.